One and the same sample provided the 28 T cell receptor beta chains below, sequenced in a study of T cell repertoires in cytomegalovirus infection. MiXCR was run by TCRdb on the reads, yielding one entry per CDR3 protein. The sample has fewer than 550,000 distinct CDR3 sequences, approximately 25% seen once; the top ten hold over 10%. What was sequenced was PBMCs. These receptors all stem from a human donor in good health (CMV status not recorded). Some clones in this sample may be carry-over from other donors' samples.

The chain has TRBV25-1 and TRBJ1-4; D not resolved. The CDR3 runs to 14 residues. Germline V gene data show CDR1 as MGHDK and CDR2 as SYGVNS. V lost 5 bases to trimming and J lost 3 bases, with 10 bases between them. CDR3 coding DNA: TGTGCCAGCAGTTCTCATGGGTCTAATGAAAAACTGTTTTTT. It translates to CASSSHGSNEKLFF.

The table lists this clonotype with many counts. The V gene is TRBV7-2, the J gene TRBJ1-5; 8 nucleotides align to TRBD1. J gave up 6 bases and V 5 bases, and 9 bases lay outside the gene matches. This CDR3 is 15 amino acids long. Germline assignment: CDR1 SGHTA and CDR2 FQGNSA. CDR3 protein: CASSAFQGAGQPQHF. CDR3 in DNA: TGTGCCAGCAGCGCCTTCCAGGGGGCGGGTCAGCCCCAGCATTTT.

The rearrangement uses TRBV7-9 and TRBJ1-3; the D is unclear. Per germline, CDR1 SEHNR and CDR2 FQNEAQ (reference sequence). V lost 6 bases and J 1 base, leaving 16 bases between the germline ends. CDR3 length: 16 residues. The CDR3 coding sequence is TGTGCCAGCAGACCCTTCCGCGGTCAGTCTGGAAACACCATATATTTT. This gives the protein CASRPFRGQSGNTIYF.

The table lists this clonotype with a few counts. The gene calls are TRBV5-8 and TRBJ2-2; the D is unclear. The CDR3 consists of 16 residues. CDR1 is SGHTS and CDR2 is YDEGEE in the germline V gene. V lost 3 bases, J lost 0 bases, and 12 bases lay in between. The CDR3 here is CASSSGKSSNTGELFF. The CDR3 nucleotides read TGTGCCAGCAGCTCTGGAAAATCTTCGAACACCGGGGAGCTGTTTTTT. Based on the CDR3 plus reference TRBV5-8 and TRBJ2-2, the full variable domain is EAGVTQSPTHLIKTRGQQATLRCSPISGHTSVYWYQQALGLGLQFLLWYDEGEERNRGNFPPRFSGRQFPNYSSELNVNALELEDSALYLCASSSGKSSNTGELFFGEGSRLTVL.

In its sample, this clonotype was seen a few times. The chain is built from TRBV30 and TRBJ2-2; 8 positions agree with TRBD1. Germline V CDR1 and CDR2: GTSNPN, SVGIG (reference sequence). Trimming at V came to 8 bases and at J to 4 bases, leaving 3 bases not matched to a gene. The CDR3 runs to 12 residues. CDR3 DNA sequence: TGTGCCCGGACAGGGTTCACCGGGGAGCTGTTTTTT. Translating gives CARTGFTGELFF.

This chain joins TRBV4-1 and TRBJ2-7; 12 bases agree with TRBD2. Germline CDR1 MGHRA, CDR2 YSYEKL. V shed 3 bases, J shed 6 bases, and the junction held 9 bases outside the gene matches. The CDR3 sequence is 16 residues long. This CDR3 is CASSHRTSGTMGEQYF. The CDR3 DNA sequence: TGCGCCAGCAGCCACCGGACTAGCGGGACCATGGGCGAGCAGTACTTC.

This clonotype was detected a few times. This chain joins TRBV4-2 and TRBJ2-3; TRBD1 agrees at 9 bases. This CDR3 contains 15 residues. V was clipped by 5 bases and J by 4 bases; unmatched bases: 7. Germline assignment: CDR1 LGHNA and CDR2 YNFKEQ. As DNA, the CDR3 is TGTGCCAGCAGCACCGGGACAGGGTATTCAGATACGCAGTATTTT. Its translation: CASSTGTGYSDTQYF.

The chain carries TRBV5-3 and TRBJ2-3; D ambiguous. TRBV5-3 carries the ORF label, with uncertain function. Trimming shortened V by 8 bases and J by 4 bases, and 11 bases separated the two germline ends. This CDR3 is built from 12 residues. The CDR3 reads CASSVDPDTQYF. The DNA for the CDR3 is TGTGCCAGCAGCGTGGACCCAGATACGCAGTATTTT.

This clonotype was seen repeatedly, ten times or more. The V gene is TRBV7-2, the J gene TRBJ2-2; D call uncertain. From germline, CDR1 is SGHTA and CDR2 FQGNSA. Between the trimmed V and J ends, which lost 1 base and 4 bases, there was a span of 7 bases. The CDR3 runs to 14 residues. The CDR3 nucleotides read TGTGCCAGCAGCTTAGAACGTGTCACCGGGGAGCTGTTTTTT. Translating it yields CASSLERVTGELFF.

The rearrangement joins TRBV28 to TRBJ1-2; the D gene is possibly TRBD1 (5 bases). CDR3 size: 14 residues. From germline, CDR1 is MDHEN and CDR2 SYDVKM. V lost 2 bases and J 7 bases, leaving 14 bases between the germline ends. CDR3 in amino acids: CASSLEGKPRGYTF. For the CDR3, the DNA is TGTGCCAGCAGTTTAGAGGGGAAACCACGTGGCTACACCTTC.

This chain joins TRBV11-2 and TRBJ1-2; D gene uncertain. V was pared by 1 base and J by 0 bases, with 9 bases between. Germline CDR1 is SGHAT and CDR2 is FQNNGV. This CDR3 contains 15 residues. The CDR3 loop is CASSLVSDANYGYTF. CDR3 in DNA: TGTGCCAGCAGCTTAGTGTCAGACGCTAACTATGGCTACACCTTC.

The chain employs TRBV6-5 and TRBJ2-1, with D perhaps matching TRBD1 (5 bases). Trimming shortened V by 6 bases and J by 4 bases, and 19 bases separated the two germline ends. The CDR3 has 16 residues. The germline V gene has CDR1 MNHEY and CDR2 SVGAGI. The CDR3 loop is CASSPRVWGGYNEQFF. The CDR3 DNA follows: TGTGCCAGCAGCCCCCGGGTCTGGGGCGGATACAATGAGCAGTTCTTC.

Ten or more counts support this clonotype. The genes are TRBV6-2 or TRBV6-3 and TRBJ2-7, with D maybe TRBD2 (6 bases). Germline V lookup: CDR1 MNHEY, CDR2 SVGEGT. V shed 1 base and J shed 4 bases, with 11 bases lying between them. The CDR3 runs 14 residues. The CDR3, as DNA: TGTGCCAGCAGTTACTATAGCGCGGGGTACGAGCAGTACTTC. Translating it yields CASSYYSAGYEQYF.

This clonotype has only a few counts. The chain is built from TRBV7-6 and TRBJ2-6; TRBD1 agrees at 8 bases. There are 16 residues in the CDR3. J lost 2 bases, V lost 2 bases, and 2 bases had no gene match. CDR1 is SGHVS and CDR2 is FNYEAQ in the germline V gene. CDR3 region: CASSLRQGTGANVLTF. The CDR3 DNA follows: TGTGCCAGCAGCTTAAGACAGGGGACTGGGGCCAACGTCCTGACTTTC.

The chain uses TRBV7-2 and TRBJ1-2; 10 bases map to TRBD1. Germline values: CDR1 SGHTA, CDR2 FQGNSA. This CDR3 is 15 amino acids long. After removal of 0 bases from V and 8 bases from J, the junction contained 6 bases not matched to a gene. CDR3 DNA sequence: TGTGCCAGCAGCTTAGCGCTTGGGACAGGGGTGGGCTACACCTTC. Its translation is CASSLALGTGVGYTF.

The chain carries TRBV15 and TRBJ2-3; D not resolved. Germline V gene data show CDR1 as LNHNV and CDR2 as YYDKDF (reference sequence). This CDR3 comprises 12 residues. With 1 base removed from V and 7 bases from J, the gap between germline ends came to 6 bases. This CDR3 is CATSRVPYTQYF. The CDR3 DNA sequence: TGTGCCACCAGCAGAGTTCCATATACGCAGTATTTT.

The chain recombines TRBV6-4 with TRBJ2-1; the D call may be TRBD1 or TRBD2 (5 bases each). The germline gives CDR1 MRHNA, CDR2 SNTAGT. Trimming removed 4 bases at V and 3 bases at J, with 16 bases between. CDR3 size: 16 residues. CDR3 in DNA: TGTGCCAGCAGTGGGCCCGGGACGGACGGCTACAATGAGCAGTTCTTC. Its protein product is CASSGPGTDGYNEQFF.

This clonotype has just a few counts. This sequence joins TRBV29-1 and TRBJ2-1, with D tentatively TRBD1 or TRBD2 (5 bases each). V lost 4 bases and J lost 7, with 26 bases in between. The CDR3 sequence is 17 residues long. CDR1 is SQVTM, CDR2 ANQGSEA, per germline. The CDR3 DNA is TGCAGCGTTGTTTGGACTGCTGGGGCCAGCGCGGTTAATGAGCAGTTCTTC. Its translation is CSVVWTAGASAVNEQFF.

This clonotype has a handful of counts. V usage is TRBV7-9 and J usage is TRBJ2-4; D ambiguous. This CDR3 contains 16 residues. From germline, CDR1 is SEHNR and CDR2 FQNEAQ (reference sequence). Trimming cost V 2 bases and J 1 base, with 12 bases left between them. This CDR3 is CASSLQSLGAKNIQYF. The CDR3 DNA reads as TGTGCCAGCAGCTTACAAAGCCTGGGCGCCAAAAACATTCAGTACTTC.

This chain uses TRBV11-2 with TRBJ2-3; D is unresolved. Germline V gives CDR1 SGHAT, CDR2 FQNNGV. V lost 4 bases and J lost 1, with 12 bases in between. The CDR3 is made up of 15 amino acids. CDR3 residues: CASSSGVRGTDTQYF. The CDR3 nucleotides read TGTGCCAGCAGCTCCGGTGTCCGGGGCACAGATACGCAGTATTTT. Drawing the rest from reference TRBV11-2 and TRBJ2-3, the complete variable domain is EAGVAQSPRYKIIEKRQSVAFWCNPISGHATLYWYQQILGQGPKLLIQFQNNGVVDDSQLPKDRFSAERLKGVDSTLKIQPAKLEDSAVYLCASSSGVRGTDTQYFGPGTRLTVL.

In this sample, this clonotype turned up many times. This rearrangement joins TRBV7-8 to TRBJ2-5, with 10 bases matching TRBD1. The germline CDR1 and CDR2 sequences are SGHVS and FQNEAQ. V was clipped by 9 bases and J by 5 bases; unmatched bases: 9. The CDR3 has 14 residues. Written as DNA, the CDR3 is TGTGCCAGTGGCCGGGACAGGGGTATGGAGACCCAGTACTTC. Encoded protein: CASGRDRGMETQYF.

In this sample, this clonotype turned up many times. This chain links TRBV6-4 with TRBJ2-3; D is unclear. V dropped 2 bases and J dropped 3 bases, with 6 bases sitting between them. Germline V CDR1 and CDR2: MRHNA, SNTAGT. The CDR3 extends over 13 amino acids. The CDR3 nucleotides are TGTGCCAGCAGTGACGCGGTAACAGATACGCAGTATTTT. This sequence encodes CASSDAVTDTQYF.

The chain combines TRBV19 with TRBJ1-1, with 9 bases aligning to TRBD1. The CDR3 is 13 amino acids. CDR1 LNHDA and CDR2 SQIVND come from the germline V gene (reference sequence). After removal of 4 bases from V and 7 bases from J, the junction contained 4 bases not matched to a gene. CDR3 region: CASSKDRGSEAFF. CDR3 nucleotide sequence: TGTGCCAGTAGTAAGGACAGGGGAAGTGAAGCTTTCTTT.

This clonotype has just a few counts. This sequence joins TRBV7-9 and TRBJ2-7, with 12 bases identical to TRBD1. CDR1 is SEHNR and CDR2 is FQNEAQ in the germline V gene (reference sequence). Unmatched junction bases numbered 5, after V lost 4 bases and J lost 4 bases. This CDR3 contains 15 residues. CDR3 coding DNA: TGTGCCAGCAGCTCGTCGGGACAGGGGGCTTACGAGCAGTACTTC. As protein: CASSSSGQGAYEQYF.

The chain is built from TRBV10-3 and TRBJ2-2; D might be TRBD1 (5 bases). V lost 11 bases and J lost 6, with 13 bases in between. The CDR3 consists of 12 residues. Germline V lookup: CDR1 ENHRY, CDR2 SYGVKD. The CDR3 DNA follows: TGTGCCGTCGGATTAGGGGCCGGGGAGCTGTTTTTT. Translation: CAVGLGAGELFF.

The V and J genes are TRBV7-3 and TRBJ2-3, with D possibly TRBD2 on 5 matching bases. Germline CDR1 reads SGHTA; CDR2 reads FQGTGA. Deletions cut 5 bases from V and 2 bases from J, with 11 bases between. The CDR3 covers 14 residues. The CDR3 nucleotides read TGTGCCAGCAGCGCTTCGGGGTACACAGATACGCAGTATTTT. Translation gives CASSASGYTDTQYF.

This clonotype was found many times. The V and J genes are TRBV7-2 and TRBJ2-1; TRBD2 matches 9 bases. CDR1 SGHTA and CDR2 FQGNSA come from the germline V gene. This CDR3 is 14 amino acids long. Germline trimming cut 5 bases from V and 7 bases from J; bases unmatched to any gene: 6. The CDR3 is CASSVGLAKNEQFF. Here the CDR3 DNA reads TGTGCCAGCAGCGTGGGACTAGCTAAAAATGAGCAGTTCTTC.

This clonotype is a singleton in its sample. This chain joins TRBV7-9 and TRBJ2-3; D might be TRBD1 or TRBD2, each matching 5 bases. Deletions cut 5 bases from V and 0 bases from J, with 12 bases between. The CDR3 has 15 amino acids. Germline loops: CDR1 SEHNR, CDR2 FQNEAQ (reference sequence). In DNA form, the CDR3 reads TGTGCCAGCAGCCCGTGGGACCCCAGCACAGATACGCAGTATTTT. Protein sequence: CASSPWDPSTDTQYF.